Listed here are 20 T cell receptor beta chains from one sample, sequenced in a study of PD-1 blockade in classical Hodgkin lymphoma (TCRdb year 2020). Taken with the paper, the label for time point translates to: cycle 2 day 1 (C2D1) of nivolumab. Relapse after autologous stem cell transplantation had occurred in all trial patients, and cohorts A, B and C were distinguished by prior brentuximab vedotin exposure. Libraries were prepared through the immunoSEQ multiplex PCR assay. Drawn from immuneACCESS, this table holds only the in-frame rearrangements with V and J called that TCRdb kept. Clones are partly lost; checked studies trace under half to an unresolved V gene and leave the rest unexplained. The sample table lists a few thousand clones, around 69% of them with a count of one. Roughly a tenth of the sample goes to the ten largest clones. This specimen consisted of peripheral blood mononuclear cells (PBMCs), obtained before the second cycle of nivolumab. These TCRs come from a human donor with classical Hodgkin lymphoma.

CDR3 nucleotides: TGCGCCAGCAGCCAAGTAATCACAGATACGCAGTATTTT. It translates to CASSQVITDTQYF. The genes are TRBV4-3 and TRBJ2-3; D gene unclear. Per the germline V gene, CDR1 is LGHNA and CDR2 is YSLEER. This CDR3 is built from 13 residues. The germline V and J ends were trimmed by 1 base and 2 bases, with 4 bases remaining between them.

V usage is TRBV4-3 and J usage is TRBJ1-2; 8 nucleotides agree with TRBD1. Germline V CDR1 and CDR2: LGHNA, YSLEER. The CDR3 length is 17 residues. After removal of 0 bases from V and 4 bases from J, the junction contained 10 bases not matched to a gene. CDR3 amino acids: CASSQDSSTGARYGYTF. The CDR3 DNA follows: TGCGCCAGCAGCCAAGATAGCTCGACAGGGGCACGCTATGGCTACACCTTC.

This chain connects TRBV28 to TRBJ2-1; D remains unclear. This CDR3 is 16 amino acids long. CDR1 and CDR2 (germline): MDHEN, SYDVKM. The V and J ends lost 3 bases and 1 base respectively, with 13 bases between them. CDR3: CASSFGQALSYNEQFF. The CDR3 DNA sequence: TGTGCCAGCAGTTTTGGCCAGGCACTTTCCTACAATGAGCAGTTCTTC.

This chain uses TRBV4-2 with TRBJ2-7; 9 bases are a match to TRBD2. V shed 4 bases, J shed 5 bases, and the junction held 6 bases outside the gene matches. Germline V gives CDR1 LGHNA, CDR2 YNFKEQ. The CDR3 has 14 residues. This CDR3 reads CASSPSSGTHEQYF. The CDR3 DNA sequence: TGTGCCAGCAGCCCTTCTAGCGGGACCCACGAGCAGTACTTC.

The chain combines TRBV28 with TRBJ2-3; unclear D gene. CDR3 length equals 16 residues. V lost 3 bases, J lost 5 bases, and 18 bases lay in between. Per germline, CDR1 MDHEN and CDR2 SYDVKM. CDR3 sequence: CASSFRSGRPRDTQYF. CDR3 DNA: TGTGCCAGCAGTTTCCGTTCGGGCAGGCCGCGAGATACGCAGTATTTT.

The chain carries TRBV9 and TRBJ2-3, with 8 bases lining up with TRBD2. The CDR3 totals 16 residues. CDR1 SGDLS and CDR2 YYNGEE come from the germline V gene. J was trimmed by 5 bases and V by 4 bases; bases with no gene match: 12. Here the CDR3 reads CASSPRGGRRGDTQYF. The CDR3 bases are TGTGCCAGCAGCCCCCGGGGGGGAAGGAGAGGAGATACGCAGTATTTT. The complete variable domain, with remaining parts taken from reference TRBV9 and TRBJ2-3, reads DSGVTQTPKHLITATGQRVTLRCSPRSGDLSVYWYQQSLDQGLQFLIQYYNGEERAKGNILERFSAQQFPDLHSELNLSSLELGDSALYFCASSPRGGRRGDTQYFGPGTRLTVL.

This rearrangement joins TRBV4-2 to TRBJ2-1; D remains unclear. This CDR3 contains 15 residues. Between the trimmed V and J ends, which lost 4 bases and 6 bases, there was a span of 16 bases. Germline V lookup: CDR1 LGHNA, CDR2 YNFKEQ. The CDR3 reads CASSPHRTRSNEQFF. CDR3 bases: TGTGCCAGCAGCCCCCATAGGACCCGTTCCAATGAGCAGTTCTTC.

The V gene is TRBV6-6, the J gene TRBJ2-7, with TRBD2 matching over 7 bases. The length of the CDR3 is 16 residues. The V gene's germline CDR1 is MNHNY and CDR2 SVGAGI (reference sequence). J lost 5 bases, V lost 5 bases, and 15 bases had no gene match. The chain's CDR3 is CASSPLRDGGLDEQYF. The CDR3, as DNA: TGTGCCAGCAGTCCCCTCCGGGACGGAGGACTAGACGAGCAGTACTTC.

CDR3 sequence (DNA): TGTGCCAGCAGTGAAGTGACAGGGGGCAGTGGAAACACCATATATTTT. Its protein product is CASSEVTGGSGNTIYF. V is TRBV6-1 and J is TRBJ1-3; TRBD1 matches at 10 bases. Germline V gene sequence: CDR1 MNHNS, CDR2 SASEGT. V lost 1 base and J lost 3; bases outside the gene matches: 3. The CDR3 runs 16 residues.

This chain links TRBV7-2 with TRBJ2-1; 7 bases match TRBD2. This CDR3 is built from 16 residues. Looked up from germline, CDR1 is SGHTA and CDR2 is FQGNSA. V gave up 1 base and J gave up 4 bases; unmatched junction bases: 7. CDR3 residues: CASSLVGSGPYNEQFF. CDR3 nucleotides: TGTGCCAGCAGCTTAGTTGGTAGCGGGCCATACAATGAGCAGTTCTTC.

V is TRBV5-5 and J is TRBJ1-2; D is unresolved. The CDR3 runs 14 residues. The germline V gene encodes CDR1 SGHKS and CDR2 YYEKEE (reference sequence). Trimming stripped 4 bases from V and 3 bases from J, with 13 bases between. The DNA of the CDR3 is TGTGCCAGCAGCATGGGTCGACCTCACTATGGCTACACCTTC. Protein product: CASSMGRPHYGYTF. Together with reference TRBV5-5 and TRBJ1-2, the CDR3 gives the full variable domain: DAGVTQSPTHLIKTRGQQVTLRCSPISGHKSVSWYQQVLGQGPQFIFQYYEKEERGRGNFPDRFSARQFPNYSSELNVNALLLGDSALYLCASSMGRPHYGYTFGSGTRLTVV.

The rearrangement links TRBV7-8 to TRBJ2-7; D assignment may be TRBD1 or TRBD2 (5 bases each). This CDR3 has 15 residues. V lost 4 bases, J lost 5 bases, and 18 bases lay in between. Germline V CDR1 and CDR2: SGHVS, FQNEAQ. The CDR3 nucleotides are TGTGCCAGCAGCTCTGGGACGGCTTACGGACACGAGCAGTACTTC. This encodes CASSSGTAYGHEQYF. The whole variable domain, remainder taken from reference TRBV7-8 and TRBJ2-7, is GAGVSQSPRYKVAKRGQDVALRCDPISGHVSLFWYQQALGQGPEFLTYFQNEAQLDKSGLPSDRFFAERPEGSVSTLKIQRTQQEDSAVYLCASSSGTAYGHEQYFGPGTRLTVT.

V and J are TRBV19 and TRBJ2-7; TRBD1 or TRBD2 may be the D gene (5 bases each). V dropped 1 base and J dropped 2 bases, with 9 bases sitting between them. Germline assignment: CDR1 LNHDA and CDR2 SQIVND (reference sequence). CDR3 length equals 14 residues. CDR3 region: CASSIAWGTYEQYF. CDR3 DNA sequence: TGTGCCAGTAGTATAGCCTGGGGGACCTACGAGCAGTACTTC.

The chain uses TRBV4-1 and TRBJ1-5, with 7 bases fitting TRBD1. CDR3 length: 15 amino acids. V lost 2 bases to trimming and J lost 9 bases; unmatched junction nucleotides: 10. Germline lookup yields CDR1 MGHRA and CDR2 YSYEKL. CDR3 residues: CASSQFTGTVRPQHF. CDR3 nucleotide sequence: TGCGCCAGCAGCCAATTCACCGGGACAGTTAGGCCCCAGCATTTT.

The rearrangement uses TRBV7-8 and TRBJ2-2; 7 bases agree with TRBD1. V trimming: 5 bases; J trimming: 7 bases; junction bases outside the gene matches: 19. The CDR3 runs 18 residues. Germline assignment: CDR1 SGHVS and CDR2 FQNEAQ. The CDR3 nucleotides read TGTGCCAGCAGCCCCGTCATCGCCGGGACAGTGACCGGCGGGGAGCTGTTTTTT. Its translation is CASSPVIAGTVTGGELFF.

The chain combines TRBV30 with TRBJ2-1; perhaps TRBD2 as D (6 bases). Germline loops: CDR1 GTSNPN, CDR2 SVGIG (reference sequence). The CDR3 runs 14 residues. The V end lost 3 bases, the J end lost 4 bases, and 13 bases lay between the germline ends. Here the CDR3 reads CAWSGLISYNEQFF. The CDR3 coding sequence is TGTGCCTGGAGCGGACTAATCTCATACAATGAGCAGTTCTTC.

The gene calls are TRBV2 and TRBJ1-1; possible D gene TRBD1, 5 bases. CDR1 SNHLY and CDR2 FYNNEI come from the germline V gene. V was cut by 7 bases and J by 0 bases, with 15 bases left in between. The CDR3 is made up of 15 amino acids. The CDR3 sequence: CASISQGQMNTEAFF. The CDR3, as DNA: TGTGCCAGCATCTCTCAGGGCCAGATGAACACTGAAGCTTTCTTT.

The V call is TRBV30, the J call TRBJ2-7, with 7 bases identical to TRBD1. The junction had 8 bases not matched to a gene; V was cut back by 3 bases and J by 6 bases. The CDR3 loop spans 13 amino acids. Germline loops: CDR1 GTSNPN, CDR2 SVGIG (reference sequence). The CDR3 loop is CAWRGRQGREQYF. DNA for the CDR3: TGTGCCTGGAGGGGCAGACAGGGTCGCGAGCAGTACTTC.

This sequence joins TRBV11-2 and TRBJ2-3; 7 bases are shared with TRBD1. J was trimmed by 1 base and V by 5 bases; bases with no gene match: 6. From germline, CDR1 is SGHAT and CDR2 FQNNGV. This CDR3 spans 15 amino acids. CDR3 nucleotides: TGTGCCAGCAGCGTCCGGCAGGGGGGCACAGATACGCAGTATTTT. Protein product: CASSVRQGGTDTQYF.

The chain couples TRBV5-1 to TRBJ2-1; no definite D call. Germline CDR1 reads SGHRS; CDR2 reads YFSETQ. Trimming cost V 4 bases and J 5 bases, with 4 bases left between them. The CDR3 spans 11 residues. Written as DNA, the CDR3 is TGCGCCAGCAGCCAGAACAATGAGCAGTTCTTC. This encodes CASSQNNEQFF.